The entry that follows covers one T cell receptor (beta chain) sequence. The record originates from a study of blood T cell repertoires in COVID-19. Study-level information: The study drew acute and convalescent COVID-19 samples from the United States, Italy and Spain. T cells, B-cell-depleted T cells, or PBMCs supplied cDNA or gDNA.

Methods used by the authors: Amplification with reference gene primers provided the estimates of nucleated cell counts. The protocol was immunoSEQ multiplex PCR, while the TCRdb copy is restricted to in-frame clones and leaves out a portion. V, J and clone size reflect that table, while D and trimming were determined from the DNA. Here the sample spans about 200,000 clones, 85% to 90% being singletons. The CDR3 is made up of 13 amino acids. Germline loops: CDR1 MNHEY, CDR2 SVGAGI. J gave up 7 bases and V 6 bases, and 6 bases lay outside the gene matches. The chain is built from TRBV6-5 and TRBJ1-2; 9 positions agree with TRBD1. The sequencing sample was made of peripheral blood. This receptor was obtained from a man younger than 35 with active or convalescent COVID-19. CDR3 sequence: CASSLRQGGGYTF. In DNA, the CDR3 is TGTGCCAGCAGCTTAAGACAGGGGGGTGGCTACACCTTC.